This T cell receptor beta chain was recorded in a study of cytomegalovirus exposure and HLA in healthy donors. CDR1 is KGHSH and CDR2 is LQKENI in the germline V gene. There are 11 residues in the CDR3. The V end was cut by 5 bases, the J end by 5 bases, with 4 bases between. With 60 Vbeta and 13 Jbeta primers, the PCR was carried out. Measured with immunoSEQ multiplex PCR; TCRdb has only the in-frame clones, and not every one. Of 140,000 to 150,000 clones in the sample, roughly 88% were seen once. The source of this sequence is a woman between 40 and 50 years old in good health and CMV-seronegative. Material for sequencing was PBMCs. The V call is TRBV18, the J call TRBJ2-1; D uncertain. CDR3 sequence reads: CASSGDNEQFF. The CDR3, as DNA: TGTGCCAGCTCAGGAGACAATGAGCAGTTCTTC. Full variable domain (rest looked up from reference TRBV18 and TRBJ2-1): NAGVMQNPRHLVRRRGQEARLRCSPMKGHSHVYWYRQLPEEGLKFMVYLQKENIIDESGMPKERFSAEFPKEGPSILRIQQVVRGDSAAYFCASSGDNEQFFGPGTRLTVL.